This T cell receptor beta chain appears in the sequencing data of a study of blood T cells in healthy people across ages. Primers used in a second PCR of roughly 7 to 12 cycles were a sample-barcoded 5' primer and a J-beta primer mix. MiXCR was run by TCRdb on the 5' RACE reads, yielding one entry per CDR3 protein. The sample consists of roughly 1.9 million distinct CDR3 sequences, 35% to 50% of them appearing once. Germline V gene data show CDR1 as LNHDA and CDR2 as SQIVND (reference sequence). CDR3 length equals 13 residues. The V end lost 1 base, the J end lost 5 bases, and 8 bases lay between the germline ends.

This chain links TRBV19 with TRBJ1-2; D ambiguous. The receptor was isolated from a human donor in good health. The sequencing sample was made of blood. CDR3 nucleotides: TGTGCCAGTAGTATAGCTCCTCCTTATGGCTACACCTTC. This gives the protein CASSIAPPYGYTF.